This T cell receptor (beta chain) was captured by sequencing in a study of PD-1 blockade in classical Hodgkin lymphoma. The data were produced by immunoSEQ multiplex PCR, yet TCRdb's version contains in-frame clones alone and is incomplete. The sample holds about 25,000 clones, 94% seen once. Time point meaning: newly diagnosed, previously untreated cHL patient sample. V was trimmed by 2 bases and J by 3 bases, leaving 12 bases between them. CDR1 is MNHEY, CDR2 SMNVEV, per germline (reference sequence). The CDR3 runs to 15 residues. The TCR originated in a human donor with classical Hodgkin lymphoma. The specimen sequenced was peripheral blood mononuclear cells (PBMCs). This chain connects TRBV27 to TRBJ2-3; D is ambiguous. The CDR3 DNA reads as TGTGCCAGCAGTTTACCGGGTTATGGGACAGATACGCAGTATTTT. Protein product: CASSLPGYGTDTQYF.